This T cell receptor beta chain was retrieved from a study of vaccination effects on CD4 cells after COVID-19. General observations from the study: In the study, convalescent patients were few, and early post-infection timepoints were absent.

In the case of this clone: The antigen remains unidentified.

Peptide-pool stimulation followed by sequencing identified expanded antigen-specific CD4+ clonotypes in the ViraFEST assay. When ten to eleven days of culture had elapsed, CD4+ T cells were isolated. Participants were vaccinated with two doses of either the BNT162b2 or mRNA-1273 vaccine. Nucleocapsid antibody tests were negative, and the vaccine recipients had no prior SARS-CoV-2 infection. IL-2 medium took the place of half the medium on both days 3 and 7. Trimming took off 2 bases at V and 1 base at J, with 11 bases between the two ends. CDR1 and CDR2 from the germline V gene are LGHNA and YSLEER. The CDR3 sequence is 15 residues long. Repertoires were generated with immunoSEQ multiplex PCR, while TCRdb's copy carries only in-frame clones and drops some. The sample carries about 15,000 clones, about two thirds recorded once.

The sample here was CD4+ T cells from PBMCs cultured with SARS-CoV-2 spike peptides, taken after COVID-19 vaccination. The V and J genes are TRBV4-3 and TRBJ2-5; D uncertain. The TCR sequence derives from a human donor who received a COVID-19 vaccine. The CDR3 loop reads CASSQRFGPQETQYF. The CDR3 DNA is TGCGCCAGCAGCCAAAGGTTTGGACCCCAAGAGACCCAGTACTTC.